A single sample is the source of the 21 T cell receptor beta chains below, sequenced in a study of OX40 agonist ivuxolimab in advanced cancers. Here immunoSEQ multiplex PCR was the method, and the copy in TCRdb shows in-frame clones only, minus some. The data contain roughly 87,000 clones, 80% to 95% of them singletons. The material was CD4+ or CD8+ T cells sorted from blood, obtained in a trial of the OX40 agonist ivuxolimab. Receptors originate from an adult with an advanced solid tumor such as melanoma, head and neck, liver or kidney cancer.

This clone has a handful of counts. The V gene is TRBV21-1, the J gene TRBJ1-1; TRBD1, the table's D call, lacks a check against the DNA. TRBV21-1 is recorded as a pseudogene. The CDR3 runs 12 residues. Here the CDR3 reads CASSTGDAEAFF. The CDR3 DNA reads as TGTGCCAGTTCGACAGGGGACGCTGAAGCTTTCTTT.

The V call is TRBV7-3, the J call TRBJ2-1, with 9 positions matching TRBD2. The V gene's germline CDR1 is SGHTA and CDR2 FQGTGA. The J segment lost 2 bases and the V segment lost 4 bases, leaving 3 bases of the junction unmatched. The CDR3 is made up of 15 amino acids. This chain's CDR3 is CASSSSGGPYNEQFF. Here the CDR3 DNA reads TGTGCCAGCAGCTCAAGCGGGGGGCCCTACAATGAGCAGTTCTTC.

This clone was found once. The V call is TRBV7-6, the J call TRBJ1-6; D is unclear. Trimming shortened V by 6 bases and J by 10 bases, and 19 bases separated the two germline ends. The CDR3 spans 15 residues. Germline CDR1 reads SGHVS; CDR2 reads FNYEAQ. DNA of the CDR3: TGTGCCAGCAGGAGTCTGGTTGGCCTCCCATCACCCCTCCACTTT. Protein sequence: CASRSLVGLPSPLHF.

The rearrangement links TRBV10-3 to TRBJ2-7; D possibly matches TRBD1 or TRBD2 (5 bases each). Trimming pared 3 bases from V and 3 bases from J, leaving 18 bases between. From germline, CDR1 is ENHRY and CDR2 SYGVKD. CDR3 length: 16 amino acids. DNA for the CDR3: TGTGCCATCAGTGATCTCGGGACCTCCTCGGTCTACGAGCAGTACTTC. Protein sequence: CAISDLGTSSVYEQYF.

V is TRBV5-4 and J is TRBJ2-5; D is possibly TRBD2 (5 bases). Looked up from germline, CDR1 is SGHNT and CDR2 is YYREEE (reference sequence). The CDR3 is 14 residues long. The V end lost 4 bases, the J end lost 2 bases, and 12 bases lay between the germline ends. CDR3 sequence reads: CASSGRLSQETQYF. CDR3 in DNA: TGTGCCAGCAGCGGGAGACTCAGTCAAGAGACCCAGTACTTC. Full variable domain (outside the CDR3, taken from reference TRBV5-4 and TRBJ2-5): ETGVTQSPTHLIKTRGQQVTLRCSSQSGHNTVSWYQQALGQGPQFIFQYYREEENGRGNFPPRFSGLQFPNYSSELNVNALELDDSALYLCASSGRLSQETQYFGPGTRLLVL.

The rearrangement joins TRBV2 to TRBJ1-2; D is possibly TRBD1 (5 bases). V was trimmed by 0 bases and J by 9 bases, leaving 20 bases between them. CDR3 length equals 16 residues. Germline CDR1 reads SNHLY; CDR2 reads FYNNEI. CDR3 region: CASSEAIVSPKGSYTF. In DNA form, the CDR3 reads TGTGCCAGCAGTGAAGCAATTGTTTCCCCTAAGGGGAGCTACACCTTC.

V and J are TRBV9 and TRBJ2-7; no definite D call. The germline CDR1 and CDR2 sequences are SGDLS and YYNGEE. Trimming took off 0 bases at V and 3 bases at J, with 7 bases between the two ends. The CDR3 runs 13 residues. The CDR3 nucleotides read TGTGCCAGCAGCGTAGCCAGCGACTACGAGCAGTACTTC. Protein sequence: CASSVASDYEQYF.

CDR3 sequence: CASSEVIAGPPYEQYF. CDR3 DNA sequence: TGTGCCAGCAGTGAAGTTATAGCGGGGCCCCCCTACGAGCAGTACTTC. The rearrangement uses TRBV2 and TRBJ2-7; 8 nucleotides align to TRBD2. The junction had 7 bases not matched to a gene; V was cut back by 1 base and J by 2 bases. Per germline, CDR1 SNHLY and CDR2 FYNNEI. The CDR3 consists of 16 residues.

The rearrangement uses TRBV27 and TRBJ2-1; the D is unclear. This CDR3 is 14 amino acids long. CDR1 is MNHEY, CDR2 SMNVEV, per germline (reference sequence). Trimming shortened V by 2 bases and J by 0 bases, and 5 bases separated the two germline ends. CDR3 coding DNA: TGTGCCAGCAGTTTAATTCCCTCCTACAATGAGCAGTTCTTC. Translation: CASSLIPSYNEQFF.

The chain employs TRBV27 and TRBJ1-1; D not certain. The V and J ends lost 7 bases and 10 bases respectively, with 10 bases between them. This CDR3 is built from 10 residues. Germline assignment: CDR1 MNHEY and CDR2 SMNVEV (reference sequence). The CDR3 nucleotides are TGTGCCAGCACTCTAGGTGCAGCTTTCTTT. Translating it yields CASTLGAAFF.

V and J are TRBV27 and TRBJ2-7; D possibly corresponds to TRBD1 (5 bases). The germline gives CDR1 MNHEY, CDR2 SMNVEV (reference sequence). This CDR3 has 13 amino acids. V shed 1 base and J shed 2 bases, with 6 bases lying between them. The CDR3 spells CASSLWGAYEQYF. The DNA for the CDR3 is TGTGCCAGCAGTTTATGGGGCGCCTACGAGCAGTACTTC.

The genes are TRBV12-5 and TRBJ2-7; no definite D call. Between the trimmed V and J ends, which lost 6 bases and 3 bases, there was a span of 12 bases. Germline loops: CDR1 LGHNT, CDR2 FRNRAP. The CDR3 spans 13 residues. This chain's CDR3 is CASGRAVNYEQYF. The CDR3 DNA follows: TGTGCTAGTGGACGGGCGGTAAACTACGAGCAGTACTTC.

This rearrangement joins TRBV15 to TRBJ1-1; no clear D. V was shortened by 4 bases and J by 1 base, with 7 bases between the two germline ends. Germline V gene data show CDR1 as LNHNV and CDR2 as YYDKDF (reference sequence). The CDR3 contains 13 residues. The CDR3 sequence: CATSTTSNTEAFF. CDR3 DNA: TGTGCCACCAGCACCACCTCGAACACTGAAGCTTTCTTT.

This chain uses TRBV6-5 with TRBJ2-7; no clear D. The length of the CDR3 is 14 residues. Germline CDR1 reads MNHEY; CDR2 reads SVGAGI. V dropped 2 bases and J dropped 0 bases, with 8 bases sitting between them. The CDR3 is CASSYETNSYEQYF. The CDR3 DNA sequence: TGTGCCAGCAGTTACGAGACAAACTCCTACGAGCAGTACTTC.

V usage is TRBV5-6 and J usage is TRBJ1-5; 7 bases align to TRBD1. CDR1 SGHDT and CDR2 YYEEEE come from the germline V gene. V trimming: 5 bases; J trimming: 3 bases; junction bases outside the gene matches: 5. The CDR3 totals 14 residues. As DNA, the CDR3 is TGTGCCAGCAGTACCGGGACAGCCAATCAGCCCCAGCATTTT. Its translation is CASSTGTANQPQHF.

The chain combines TRBV7-2 with TRBJ2-1; D uncertain. Looked up from germline, CDR1 is SGHTA and CDR2 is FQGNSA. Trimming took 1 base from V and 4 from J, leaving 5 bases between them. There are 13 residues in the CDR3. The CDR3 protein is CASSLGRYNEQFF. The CDR3, as DNA: TGTGCCAGCAGCTTAGGGAGATACAATGAGCAGTTCTTC.

This sequence joins TRBV12-5 and TRBJ1-5; D gene ambiguous. Per germline, CDR1 LGHNT and CDR2 FRNRAP. The CDR3 totals 13 residues. Deletions cut 3 bases from V and 6 bases from J, with 9 bases between. The CDR3: CASGLREGQPQHF. Written as DNA, the CDR3 is TGTGCTAGTGGTTTAAGGGAAGGTCAGCCCCAGCATTTT.

The genes are TRBV4-3 and TRBJ1-4; TRBD1 might be the D (5 bases). The CDR3 sequence is 14 residues long. The germline V and J ends were trimmed by 0 bases and 7 bases, with 9 bases remaining between them. Germline V gene sequence: CDR1 LGHNA, CDR2 YSLEER. The CDR3 protein is CASSQDSGAEKLFF. The DNA for the CDR3 is TGCGCCAGCAGCCAAGATAGTGGGGCTGAAAAACTGTTTTTT.

V gene TRBV13 combines with J gene TRBJ2-1; D may correspond to TRBD1 or TRBD2 (5 bases each). CDR1 and CDR2 from the germline V gene are PRHDT and FYEKMQ (reference sequence). The CDR3 runs to 16 residues. The V and J ends lost 4 bases and 2 bases respectively, with 15 bases between them. The DNA of the CDR3 is TGTGCCAGCAGCTACCCGGGACCCCCGGCCTACAATGAGCAGTTCTTC. This gives the protein CASSYPGPPAYNEQFF. Full variable domain (missing parts from reference TRBV13 and TRBJ2-1): AAGVIQSPRHLIKEKRETATLKCYPIPRHDTVYWYQQGPGQDPQFLISFYEKMQSDKGSIPDRFSAQQFSDYHSELNMSSLELGDSALYFCASSYPGPPAYNEQFFGPGTRLTVL.

The V call is TRBV13, the J call TRBJ1-1, with D perhaps TRBD1 (5 bases). The CDR3 is 12 amino acids. Germline assignment: CDR1 PRHDT and CDR2 FYEKMQ (reference sequence). V dropped 3 bases and J dropped 5 bases, with 7 bases sitting between them. Here the CDR3 reads CASSFGGTEAFF. The CDR3 coding sequence is TGTGCCAGCAGCTTCGGGGGAACTGAAGCTTTCTTT.

CDR3 nucleotides: TGCGCCAGCAAAAGCGGGGTTTCCTCCTACGAGCAGTACTTC. Translating gives CASKSGVSSYEQYF. V is TRBV5-1 and J is TRBJ2-7, with 7 bases fitting TRBD2. The length of the CDR3 is 14 residues. J gave up 0 bases and V 6 bases, and 6 bases lay outside the gene matches. Germline V gene data show CDR1 as SGHRS and CDR2 as YFSETQ.